This T cell receptor beta chain was sequenced during a study of blood T cell repertoires in COVID-19. Clones were read by immunoSEQ multiplex PCR, and TCRdb kept only the in-frame ones, dropping some. Here the sample spans about 210,000 clones, around 81% being singletons. CDR3 length: 15 amino acids. Germline lookup yields CDR1 MNHEY and CDR2 SVGEGT. V was shortened by 5 bases and J by 5 bases, with 18 bases between the two germline ends. This clonotype was sampled from a woman between 45 and 65 years old with acute COVID-19. This chain connects TRBV6-2 or TRBV6-3 to TRBJ2-5; D remains ambiguous. Sequenced input: PBMCs or T cells enriched from blood (not recorded which). CDR3 DNA: TGTGCCAGCAGTGCCCTCCCCGGGTACGGCGAGACCCAGTACTTC. This encodes CASSALPGYGETQYF.